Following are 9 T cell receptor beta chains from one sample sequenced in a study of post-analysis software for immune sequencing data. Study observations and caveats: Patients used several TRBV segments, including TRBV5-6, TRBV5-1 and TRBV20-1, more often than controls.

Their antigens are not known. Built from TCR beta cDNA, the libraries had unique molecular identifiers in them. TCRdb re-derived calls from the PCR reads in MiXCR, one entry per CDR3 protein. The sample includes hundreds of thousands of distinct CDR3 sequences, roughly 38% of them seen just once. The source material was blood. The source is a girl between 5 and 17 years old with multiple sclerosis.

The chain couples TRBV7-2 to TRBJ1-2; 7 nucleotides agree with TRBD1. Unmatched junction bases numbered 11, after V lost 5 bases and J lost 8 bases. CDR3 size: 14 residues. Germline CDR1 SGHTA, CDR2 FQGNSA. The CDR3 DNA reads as TGTGCCAGCAGCCCCGAAAGGGGGCTTCGAGGCTACACCTTC. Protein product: CASSPERGLRGYTF.

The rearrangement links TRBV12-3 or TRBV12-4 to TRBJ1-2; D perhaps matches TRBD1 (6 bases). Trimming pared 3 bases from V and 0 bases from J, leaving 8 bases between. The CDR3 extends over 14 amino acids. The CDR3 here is CASSFGGSNYGYTF. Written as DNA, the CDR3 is TGTGCCAGCAGTTTCGGGGGCTCTAACTATGGCTACACCTTC.

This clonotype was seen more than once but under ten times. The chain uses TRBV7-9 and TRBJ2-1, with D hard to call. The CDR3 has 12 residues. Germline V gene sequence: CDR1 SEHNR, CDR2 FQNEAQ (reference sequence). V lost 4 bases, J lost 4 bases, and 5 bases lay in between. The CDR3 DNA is TGTGCCAGCAGCTCGCGGTACAATGAGCAGTTCTTC. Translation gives CASSSRYNEQFF.

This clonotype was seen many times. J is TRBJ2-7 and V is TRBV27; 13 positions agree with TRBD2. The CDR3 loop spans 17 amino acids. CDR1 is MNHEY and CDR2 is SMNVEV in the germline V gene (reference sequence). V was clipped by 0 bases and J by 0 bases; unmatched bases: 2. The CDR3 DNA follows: TGTGCCAGCAGTTTATCGGGGACTAGCGGGGCCTCCTACGAGCAGTACTTC. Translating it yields CASSLSGTSGASYEQYF.

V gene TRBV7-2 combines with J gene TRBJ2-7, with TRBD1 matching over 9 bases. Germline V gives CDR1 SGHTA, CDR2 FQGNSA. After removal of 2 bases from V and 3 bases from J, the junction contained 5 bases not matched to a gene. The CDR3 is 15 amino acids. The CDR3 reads CASSLQGTGLYEQYF. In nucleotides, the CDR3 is TGTGCCAGCAGCTTACAGGGGACAGGGCTCTACGAGCAGTACTTC.

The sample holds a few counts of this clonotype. The CDR3 nucleotides read TGTGCCAGCAGTTCTTCTCGTGGCTACACCTTC. It translates to CASSSSRGYTF. This rearrangement joins TRBV7-2 to TRBJ1-2; D is uncertain. This CDR3 region has 11 residues. V lost 6 bases, J lost 7 bases, and 9 bases lay in between. Germline assignment: CDR1 SGHTA and CDR2 FQGNSA.

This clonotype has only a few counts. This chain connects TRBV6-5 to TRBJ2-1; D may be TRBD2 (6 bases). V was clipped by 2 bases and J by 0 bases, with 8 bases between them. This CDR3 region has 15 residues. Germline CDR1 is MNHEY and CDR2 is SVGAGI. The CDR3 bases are TGTGCCAGCAGTTACCGGGAGAGCTCCTACAATGAGCAGTTCTTC. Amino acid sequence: CASSYRESSYNEQFF.

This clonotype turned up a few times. CDR3 bases: TGTGCCAGCAGTCCTCCAGGGTACAGGGGAGGAACTGAAGCTTTCTTT. It specifies CASSPPGYRGGTEAFF. This chain uses TRBV6-5 with TRBJ1-1; 7 bases line up with TRBD1. Trimming cost V 5 bases and J 5 bases; bases outside gene matches: 14. CDR1 is MNHEY and CDR2 is SVGAGI in the germline V gene. The CDR3 is 16 amino acids.

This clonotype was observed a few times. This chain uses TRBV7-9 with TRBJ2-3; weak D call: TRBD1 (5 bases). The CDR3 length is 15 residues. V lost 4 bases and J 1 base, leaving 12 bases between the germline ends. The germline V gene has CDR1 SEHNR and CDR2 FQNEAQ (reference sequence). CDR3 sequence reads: CASSSPLGRTDTQYF. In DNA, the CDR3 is TGTGCCAGCAGCTCGCCGTTGGGGCGCACAGATACGCAGTATTTT.